This T cell receptor (beta chain) comes out of a study of blood T cell repertoires in COVID-19. On the study more broadly: Specimens from acute and convalescent COVID-19 originated in the United States, Italy and Spain. In each case, the material was cDNA or gDNA derived from T cells, B-cell-depleted T cells, or PBMCs.

This clone was observed a few times. The same CDR3 arises from other DNA sequences in this sample as well. The CDR3 consists of 13 residues. Per the germline V gene, CDR1 is SGHKS and CDR2 is YYEKEE (reference sequence). The junction had 1 base not matched to a gene; V was cut back by 4 bases and J by 4 bases. As originally analysed: Estimates of nucleated cell counts were drawn from the amplification of reference gene primers. Measured with immunoSEQ multiplex PCR; TCRdb has only the in-frame clones, and not every one. V and J calls and clone size are those listed in that table; D and trimming were worked out from the DNA. The table lists under 200,000 clones, around 82% of them singletons, with 9.8% in the top ten.

The J gene is TRBJ1-2, the V gene TRBV5-5; 10 positions agree with TRBD1. This TCR was sampled from a woman older than 75 with acute or convalescent COVID-19. Sequenced sample: peripheral blood. The CDR3 sequence is CASSRTGGYGYTF. The CDR3, as DNA: TGTGCCAGCAGCCGGACAGGGGGCTATGGCTACACCTTC.